The sequence of this TCR beta chain was determined in a study of blood T cell repertoires in COVID-19. For the study at large: Specimens from acute and convalescent COVID-19 originated in the United States, Italy and Spain. PBMCs, B-cell-depleted T cells, or T cells provided the cDNA or gDNA that made up the material.

Trimming removed 2 bases from V and 1 base from J, with 11 bases in between. This CDR3 is 15 amino acids long. CDR1 MNHEY and CDR2 SVGEGT come from the germline V gene. Per the original methods: Amplification with reference gene primers provided the estimates of nucleated cell counts. Libraries were prepared by immunoSEQ multiplex PCR; TCRdb keeps only in-frame clonotypes and omits some of them. V and J calls and clone size are copied from that table; D and trimming were computed from the DNA. The table lists roughly 90,000 clones, 85% of them singletons, with 35% to 45% in the top ten. The sample taken for sequencing was peripheral blood. This rearrangement joins TRBV6-2 or TRBV6-3 to TRBJ1-2, with a tentative D call TRBD1 (6 bases). The TCR was taken from a man older than 75 with acute or convalescent COVID-19. Here the CDR3 reads CASSYQDSYNYGYTF. CDR3 DNA sequence: TGTGCCAGCAGTTACCAGGACAGTTATAACTATGGCTACACCTTC.